Below, one T cell receptor beta chain is given with its context. Clones were read by immunoSEQ multiplex PCR, and TCRdb kept only the in-frame ones, dropping some. The sample comprises over 3,500 clones, 90% of which are singletons, and 2.5% to 3.5% rests with the top ten. Losses at the gene ends were 2 bases for V and 2 bases for J; bases not matched to a gene: 7. This CDR3 has 17 residues. Germline V gene data show CDR1 as SGHTA and CDR2 as FQGTGA. This entry belongs to a study of brain metastases from non-small cell lung cancer. The sample taken for sequencing was primary lung tumor tissue. The clonotype was recovered from a donor at least 40 years old with non-small cell lung cancer. The chain has TRBV7-3 and TRBJ2-2, with 8 bases fitting TRBD1. The DNA of the CDR3 is TGTGCCAGCAGCTTACAGGGGGCGCAGAGAAACACCGGGGAGCTGTTTTTT. Protein product: CASSLQGAQRNTGELFF.